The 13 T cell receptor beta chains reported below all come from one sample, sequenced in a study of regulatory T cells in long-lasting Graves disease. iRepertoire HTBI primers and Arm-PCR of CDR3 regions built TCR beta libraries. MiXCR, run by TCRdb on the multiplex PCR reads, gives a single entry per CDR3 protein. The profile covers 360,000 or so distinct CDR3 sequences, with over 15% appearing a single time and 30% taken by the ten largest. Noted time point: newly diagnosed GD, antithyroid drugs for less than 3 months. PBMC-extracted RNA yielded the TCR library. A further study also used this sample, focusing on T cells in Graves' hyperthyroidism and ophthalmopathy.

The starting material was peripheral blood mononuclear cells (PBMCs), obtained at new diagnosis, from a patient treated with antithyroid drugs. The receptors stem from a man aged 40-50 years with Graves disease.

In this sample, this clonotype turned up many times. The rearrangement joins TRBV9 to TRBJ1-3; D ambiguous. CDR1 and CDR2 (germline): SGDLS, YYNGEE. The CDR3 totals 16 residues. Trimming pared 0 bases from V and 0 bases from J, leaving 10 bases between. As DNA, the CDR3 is TGTGCCAGCAGCGTAGGTTCGAGGAGCTCTGGAAACACCATATATTTT. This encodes CASSVGSRSSGNTIYF.

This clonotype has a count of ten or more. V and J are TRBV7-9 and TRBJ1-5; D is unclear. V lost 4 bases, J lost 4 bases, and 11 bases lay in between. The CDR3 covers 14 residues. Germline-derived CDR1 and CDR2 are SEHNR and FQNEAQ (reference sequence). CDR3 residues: CASSSREKNQPQHF. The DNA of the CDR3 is TGTGCCAGCAGCTCCCGGGAAAAAAATCAGCCCCAGCATTTT.

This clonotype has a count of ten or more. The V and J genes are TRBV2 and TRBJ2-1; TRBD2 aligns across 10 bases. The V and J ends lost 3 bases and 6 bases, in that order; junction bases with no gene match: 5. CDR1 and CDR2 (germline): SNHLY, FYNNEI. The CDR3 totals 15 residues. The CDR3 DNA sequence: TGTGCCAGCAGTGACCGGAGCGGGGGGGCCAATGAGCAGTTCTTC. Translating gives CASSDRSGGANEQFF.

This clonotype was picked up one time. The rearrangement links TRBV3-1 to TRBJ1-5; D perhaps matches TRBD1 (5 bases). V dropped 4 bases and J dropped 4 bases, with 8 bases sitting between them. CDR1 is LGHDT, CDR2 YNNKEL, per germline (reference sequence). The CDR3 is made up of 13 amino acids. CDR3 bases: TGTGCCAGCAGCCCGGACATTAATCAGCCCCAGCATTTT. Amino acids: CASSPDINQPQHF.

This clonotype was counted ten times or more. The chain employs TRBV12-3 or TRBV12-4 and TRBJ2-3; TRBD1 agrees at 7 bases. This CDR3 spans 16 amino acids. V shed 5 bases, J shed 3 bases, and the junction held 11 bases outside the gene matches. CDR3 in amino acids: CASSTGAPMGTDTQYF. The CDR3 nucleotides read TGTGCCAGCAGTACAGGGGCCCCTATGGGGACAGATACGCAGTATTTT.

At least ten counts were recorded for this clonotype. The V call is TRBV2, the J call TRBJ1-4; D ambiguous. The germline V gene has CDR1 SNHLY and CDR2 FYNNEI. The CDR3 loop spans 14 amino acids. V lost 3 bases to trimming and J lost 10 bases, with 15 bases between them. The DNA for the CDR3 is TGTGCCAGCAGTGACAGATCCGCTCGTAGAAAACTGTTTTTT. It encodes CASSDRSARRKLFF.

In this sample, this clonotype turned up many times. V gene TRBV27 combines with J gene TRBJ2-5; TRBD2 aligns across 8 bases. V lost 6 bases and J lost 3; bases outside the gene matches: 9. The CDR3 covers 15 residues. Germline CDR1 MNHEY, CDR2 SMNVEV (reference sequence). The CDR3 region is CASSPSGLGEETQYF. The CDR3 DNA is TGTGCCAGCAGCCCCTCGGGACTAGGGGAAGAGACCCAGTACTTC.

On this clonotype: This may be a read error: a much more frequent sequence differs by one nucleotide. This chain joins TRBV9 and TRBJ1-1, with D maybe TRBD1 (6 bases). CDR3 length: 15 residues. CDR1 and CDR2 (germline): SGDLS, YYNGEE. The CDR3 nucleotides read TGTGCCAGCAGCGTAGACCCAACAGGGTGGACTGAAGTTTTCTTT. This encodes CASSVDPTGWTEVFF.

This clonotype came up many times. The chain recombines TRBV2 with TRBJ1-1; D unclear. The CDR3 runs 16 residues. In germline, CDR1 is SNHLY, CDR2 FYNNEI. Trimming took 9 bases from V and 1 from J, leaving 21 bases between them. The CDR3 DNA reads TGTGCCAGGAATTTAAGGCTGGGGTCAACGAACACTGAAGCTTTCTTT. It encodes CARNLRLGSTNTEAFF.

CDR3 sequence reads: CASSLITGHGSYNEQFF. In DNA, the CDR3 is TGTGCCAGCAGCCTCATAACAGGGCACGGCTCCTACAATGAGCAGTTCTTC. This chain links TRBV7-8 with TRBJ2-1; D might be TRBD1 (6 bases). The CDR3 is 17 amino acids. Trimming shortened V by 5 bases and J by 0 bases, and 17 bases separated the two germline ends. Looked up from germline, CDR1 is SGHVS and CDR2 is FQNEAQ.

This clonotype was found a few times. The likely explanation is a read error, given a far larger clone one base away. The DNA of the CDR3 is TGTGCCAGCAGTGGACAGGATCTTGGCGAGCAGTTCTTC. Its protein product is CASSGQDLGEQFF. The chain combines TRBV28 with TRBJ2-1, with 7 nucleotides matching TRBD1. CDR3 size: 13 residues. CDR1 is MDHEN and CDR2 is SYDVKM in the germline V gene. The J segment lost 10 bases and the V segment lost 5 bases, leaving 8 bases of the junction unmatched.

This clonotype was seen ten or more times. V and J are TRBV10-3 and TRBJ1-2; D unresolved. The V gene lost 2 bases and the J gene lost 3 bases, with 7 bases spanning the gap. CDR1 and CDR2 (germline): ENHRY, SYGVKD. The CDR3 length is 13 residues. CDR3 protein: CAISERTDYGYTF. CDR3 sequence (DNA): TGTGCCATCAGTGAGAGGACGGACTATGGCTACACCTTC.

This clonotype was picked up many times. The CDR3 is CASSLAMVNTEAFF. In nucleotides, the CDR3 is TGTGCCAGCAGCTTGGCTATGGTGAACACTGAAGCTTTCTTT. This chain links TRBV5-6 with TRBJ1-1, with unresolved D. With 0 bases removed from V and 0 bases from J, the gap between germline ends came to 6 bases. Germline V gene lookup returns CDR1 SGHDT and CDR2 YYEEEE. The CDR3 is made up of 14 amino acids.